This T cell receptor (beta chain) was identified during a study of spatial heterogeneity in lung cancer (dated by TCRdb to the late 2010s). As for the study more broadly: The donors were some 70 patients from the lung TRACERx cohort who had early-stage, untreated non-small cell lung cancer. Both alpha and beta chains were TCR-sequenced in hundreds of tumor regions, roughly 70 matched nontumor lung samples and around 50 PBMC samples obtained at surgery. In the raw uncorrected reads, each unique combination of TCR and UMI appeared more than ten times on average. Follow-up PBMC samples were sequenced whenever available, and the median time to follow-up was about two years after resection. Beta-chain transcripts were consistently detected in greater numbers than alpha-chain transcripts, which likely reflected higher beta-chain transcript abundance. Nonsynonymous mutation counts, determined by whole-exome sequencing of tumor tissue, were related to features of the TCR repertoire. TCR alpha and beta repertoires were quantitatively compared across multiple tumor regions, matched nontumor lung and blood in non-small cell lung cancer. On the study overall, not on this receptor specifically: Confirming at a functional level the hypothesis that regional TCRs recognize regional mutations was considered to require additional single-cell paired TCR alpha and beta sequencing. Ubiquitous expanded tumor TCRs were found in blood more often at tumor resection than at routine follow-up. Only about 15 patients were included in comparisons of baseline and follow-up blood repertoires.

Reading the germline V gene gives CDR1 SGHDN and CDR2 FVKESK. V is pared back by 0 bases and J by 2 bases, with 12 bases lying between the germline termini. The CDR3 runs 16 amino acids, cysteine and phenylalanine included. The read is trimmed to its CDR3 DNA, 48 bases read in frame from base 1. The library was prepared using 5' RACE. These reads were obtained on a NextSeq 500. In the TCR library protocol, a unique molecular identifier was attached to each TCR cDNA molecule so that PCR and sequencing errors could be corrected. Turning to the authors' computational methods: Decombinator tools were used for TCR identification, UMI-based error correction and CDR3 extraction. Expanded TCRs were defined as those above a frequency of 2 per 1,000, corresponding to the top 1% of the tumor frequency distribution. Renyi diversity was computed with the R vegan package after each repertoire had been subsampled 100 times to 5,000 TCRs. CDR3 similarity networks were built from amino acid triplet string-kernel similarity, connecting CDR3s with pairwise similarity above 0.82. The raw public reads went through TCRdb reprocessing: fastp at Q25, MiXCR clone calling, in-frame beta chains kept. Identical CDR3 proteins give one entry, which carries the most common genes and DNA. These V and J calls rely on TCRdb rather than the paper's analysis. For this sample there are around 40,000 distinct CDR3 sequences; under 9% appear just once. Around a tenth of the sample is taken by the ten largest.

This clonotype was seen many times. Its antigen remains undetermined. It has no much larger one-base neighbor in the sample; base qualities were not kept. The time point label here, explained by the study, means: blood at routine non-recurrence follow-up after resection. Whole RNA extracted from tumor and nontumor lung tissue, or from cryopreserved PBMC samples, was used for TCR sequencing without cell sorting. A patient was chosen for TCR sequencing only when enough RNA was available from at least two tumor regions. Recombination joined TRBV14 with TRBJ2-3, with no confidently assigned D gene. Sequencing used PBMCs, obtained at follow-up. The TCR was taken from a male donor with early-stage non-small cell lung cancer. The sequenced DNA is TGTGCCAGCAGCCAAGATTGCGAGCGAAACACAGATACGCAGTATTTT. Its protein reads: CASSQDCERNTDTQYF.